Many counts were recorded for the clone carrying this TCR beta chain. Its target is not known. A single record per CDR3 protein comes from TCRdb applying MiXCR to the 5' RACE reads. Seen here are about 510,000 distinct CDR3 sequences, under 5.5% observed once, and the top ten hold 3.5%. The data were obtained in a study of CD8 T cells in ankylosing spondylitis. Points from the study as a whole: What seemed typical of ankylosing spondylitis blood was a TCR beta motif built from several highly homologous variants. Reportedly, matched ankylosing spondylitis synovial fluid was significantly enriched for disease-linked clones.

The TCR originated in a male donor with ankylosing spondylitis. Sequencing was done on a sample of blood, either unsorted or a sorted T cell fraction (not recorded which).

The CDR3 protein is CSARDGSFNNEQFF. CDR3 bases: TGCAGTGCTAGAGACGGCAGTTTCAACAATGAGCAGTTCTTC. The gene calls are TRBV20-1 and TRBJ2-1; D is undetermined. Trimming took off 0 bases at V and 5 bases at J, with 11 bases between the two ends. The V gene's germline CDR1 is DFQATT and CDR2 SNEGSKA (reference sequence). CDR3 length: 14 amino acids.